The 7 T cell receptor beta chains presented below share a single source sample, sequenced in a study of shared clonotypes between healthy human individuals. CD45RO negativity and positive selection for CCR7 defined naive CD8 cells, a population that excluded terminally differentiated effector memory CD45RA+ cells. Assay used: immunoSEQ multiplex PCR; TCRdb lists only in-frame clones, some missing. This sample has about 2.2 million clones, with about 93% found just once. The sequenced sample was naive CD8+ T cells from PBMCs. The receptor set was obtained from a young man in good health. Some clones in this sample may be carry-over from other donors' samples.

Only one count was recorded for this clone. V is TRBV10-2 and J is TRBJ2-2; 8 nucleotides align to TRBD1. V trimming: 6 bases; J trimming: 11 bases; junction bases outside the gene matches: 8. Germline lookup yields CDR1 WSHSY and CDR2 SAAADI. This CDR3 has 13 residues. The CDR3 DNA is TGCGCCAGCAGGGGACAGGCCCTTCTCGAGCTGTTTTTT. Its translation: CASRGQALLELFF.

The J gene is TRBJ2-1, the V gene TRBV6-6; D unresolved. V was trimmed by 6 bases and J by 0 bases, leaving 12 bases between them. CDR1 MNHNY and CDR2 SVGAGI come from the germline V gene (reference sequence). The CDR3 is 15 amino acids. CDR3 DNA sequence: TGTGCCAGCAGCAACACACTTAGCTCCTACAATGAGCAGTTCTTC. Amino acid sequence: CASSNTLSSYNEQFF.

This chain links TRBV6-4 with TRBJ2-2; 10 nucleotides line up with TRBD2. The CDR3 sequence is 16 residues long. Germline V gene lookup returns CDR1 MRHNA and CDR2 SNTAGT. J gave up 1 base and V 2 bases, and 1 base lay outside the gene matches. The CDR3 DNA reads TGTGCCAGCAGTGACATAGCGGGAGGGAACACCGGGGAGCTGTTTTTT. Translation gives CASSDIAGGNTGELFF.

As concerns this clone: This specimen includes other DNA sequences encoding the same CDR3. The CDR3 is CASSVGLAEYNEQFF. CDR3 nucleotides: TGTGCCAGCAGCGTAGGACTAGCGGAATATAATGAGCAGTTCTTC. The V gene is TRBV9, the J gene TRBJ2-1; 9 bases agree with TRBD2. There are 15 residues in the CDR3. Germline CDR1 SGDLS, CDR2 YYNGEE. The trim removed 0 bases at V and 7 bases at J, leaving 5 bases unmatched.

The chain combines TRBV7-9 with TRBJ2-7; D might be TRBD1 or TRBD2, each matching 6 bases. The CDR3 sequence is 14 residues long. V was clipped by 0 bases and J by 5 bases, with 11 bases between them. Germline CDR1 and CDR2: SEHNR and FQNEAQ (reference sequence). The CDR3 bases are TGTGCCAGCAGCTTAGCGGGGGGCAGGAACGAGCAGTACTTC. Its protein is CASSLAGGRNEQYF.

V is TRBV2 and J is TRBJ1-1; D is unresolved. Trimming stripped 0 bases from V and 1 base from J, with 12 bases between. The CDR3 contains 16 residues. Germline lookup yields CDR1 SNHLY and CDR2 FYNNEI. Here the CDR3 reads CASSEANRYKNTEAFF. CDR3 DNA: TGTGCCAGCAGTGAAGCTAATCGGTATAAGAACACTGAAGCTTTCTTT.

The chain uses TRBV7-8 and TRBJ1-1; D not certain. CDR1 is SGHVS, CDR2 FQNEAQ, per germline. V dropped 1 base and J dropped 0 bases, with 6 bases sitting between them. The CDR3 consists of 14 residues. The CDR3 loop is CASSLDRLNTEAFF. Written as DNA, the CDR3 is TGTGCCAGCAGCTTAGATCGGTTGAACACTGAAGCTTTCTTT.